This T cell receptor (beta chain) was recorded in a study of human T cells and chemical hapten exposure. TCRdb fed the RACE reads into MiXCR, producing one record per CDR3 protein. The data hold fewer than 500,000 distinct CDR3 sequences, with approximately 5% observed a single time. Time point noted: patch test 1, 2 weeks after DPC sensitization. The treatment denotes: therapeutic diphenylcyclopropenone sensitization with weekly scalp DPC. V shed 5 bases, J shed 8 bases, and the junction held 8 bases outside the gene matches. CDR1 is DFQATT, CDR2 SNEGSKA, per germline (reference sequence). The length of the CDR3 is 14 residues.

The gene calls are TRBV20-1 and TRBJ2-1; TRBD2 aligns across 11 bases. This sequence was found in a woman between 45 and 65 years old with alopecia areata. Some clones in this sample may be carry-over from other donors' samples. Sequencing was performed on whole blood, taken in connection with sensitization to the hapten diphenylcyclopropenone (DPC). The CDR3 DNA follows: TGCAGTGCTCTCGTTAGCGGGGGGGGACATGAGCAGTTCTTC. Translation: CSALVSGGGHEQFF.